This T cell receptor (beta chain) was retrieved from a study of blood T cell repertoires in COVID-19. Study context: From the United States, Italy and Spain came samples of acute and convalescent COVID-19. The analysed material was cDNA or gDNA that came from T cells, B-cell-depleted T cells, or PBMCs.

Germline V gene data show CDR1 as SGHVS and CDR2 as FNYEAQ. The CDR3 is 15 amino acids. Trimming removed 5 bases from V and 8 bases from J, with 18 bases in between. Per the original data handling: Amplification of reference gene primers provided the estimated nucleated cell counts. Only in-frame clones appear in the TCRdb table, and some are missing; sequencing was by immunoSEQ multiplex PCR. The D gene and trimming were derived from the DNA, and the V and J assignments and clone size from that table. The sample consists of 120,000 or so clones, 88% of them appearing once. This clone was counted once.

Sequencing was carried out using peripheral blood. The sequence derives from a human donor in a cohort sampled during active COVID-19. This rearrangement joins TRBV7-6 to TRBJ2-2; tentatively, D is TRBD1 (6 bases). This CDR3 reads CASSQTTPGAGELFF. CDR3 nucleotides: TGTGCCAGCAGCCAAACCACCCCAGGGGCGGGGGAGCTGTTTTTT.